The next 10 T cell receptor beta chains were all read from a single sample in a study of blood T cell repertoires in COVID-19. Clones were sequenced by immunoSEQ multiplex PCR, and TCRdb holds only the in-frame ones, with some missing. The top ten clones hold 15% to 19% of a sample with roughly 290,000 clones, 80% to 85% of them seen once. The source material was peripheral blood. The receptors stem from an older person with COVID-19, enrolled during active disease.

This chain joins TRBV10-3 and TRBJ2-7; unclear D gene. Deletions cut 7 bases from V and 0 bases from J, with 10 bases between. Germline values: CDR1 ENHRY, CDR2 SYGVKD. CDR3 size: 13 residues. The CDR3 is CAIKAVSSYEQYF. Written as DNA, the CDR3 is TGTGCCATCAAGGCGGTGAGCTCCTACGAGCAGTACTTC.

The chain recombines TRBV14 with TRBJ2-2; D is uncertain. The germline gives CDR1 SGHDN, CDR2 FVKESK. The CDR3 spans 13 residues. Trimming cost V 1 base and J 4 bases, with 4 bases left between them. The CDR3 is CASSQVLTGELFF. The DNA of the CDR3 is TGTGCCAGCAGCCAAGTCCTCACCGGGGAGCTGTTTTTT.

This chain connects TRBV2 to TRBJ1-3; 8 bases match TRBD1. After removal of 6 bases from V and 1 base from J, the junction contained 5 bases not matched to a gene. Germline values: CDR1 SNHLY, CDR2 FYNNEI. This CDR3 region has 15 residues. The CDR3 reads CASSWTGPSGNTIYF. DNA for the CDR3: TGTGCCAGCAGCTGGACAGGGCCTTCTGGAAACACCATATATTTT.

The V and J genes are TRBV2 and TRBJ2-1, with 11 bases lining up with TRBD2. Germline V lookup: CDR1 SNHLY, CDR2 FYNNEI. Trimming cost V 4 bases and J 6 bases; bases outside gene matches: 5. This CDR3 is 15 amino acids long. In DNA form, the CDR3 reads TGTGCCAGCAGTGGAGGTAGCGGGAGGGCCAATGAGCAGTTCTTC. Translation gives CASSGGSGRANEQFF.

The chain employs TRBV9 and TRBJ1-6, with 8 nucleotides matching TRBD1. The CDR3 totals 15 residues. J gave up 9 bases and V 3 bases, and 8 bases lay outside the gene matches. Germline V gives CDR1 SGDLS, CDR2 YYNGEE. This CDR3 reads CASSAQGAWGSPLHF. In DNA, the CDR3 is TGTGCCAGCAGCGCGCAGGGGGCGTGGGGTTCACCCCTCCACTTT.

V usage is TRBV7-2 and J usage is TRBJ1-4, with D perhaps TRBD1 (5 bases). The V end was cut by 2 bases, the J end by 8 bases, with 18 bases between. The germline gives CDR1 SGHTA, CDR2 FQGNSA. The length of the CDR3 is 16 residues. In DNA form, the CDR3 reads TGTGCCAGCAGCTTAAACCCGGCGGGGGGTCAGGAAAAACTGTTTTTT. It yields the protein CASSLNPAGGQEKLFF.

The rearrangement uses TRBV19 and TRBJ1-6; 7 nucleotides agree with TRBD1. The CDR3 runs to 16 residues. V lost 0 bases, J lost 10 bases, and 9 bases stayed unmatched. Germline lookup yields CDR1 LNHDA and CDR2 SQIVND (reference sequence). The CDR3 DNA follows: TGTGCCAGTAGTATAGATGGGGGGACAGTCAACTCACCCCTCCACTTT. Translated: CASSIDGGTVNSPLHF.

This clone was observed a single time. The CDR3 here is CASNPGFAEQYF. DNA of the CDR3: TGTGCCAGCAACCCTGGCTTCGCCGAGCAGTACTTC. The chain links TRBV28 to TRBJ2-7, with D unclear. Germline CDR1 MDHEN, CDR2 SYDVKM. V was pared by 7 bases and J by 6 bases, with 13 bases between. The CDR3 is 12 amino acids.

Only one count was recorded for this clone. This rearrangement joins TRBV7-8 to TRBJ1-2, with 10 bases matching TRBD1. Germline V lookup: CDR1 SGHVS, CDR2 FQNEAQ. This CDR3 comprises 16 residues. V dropped 5 bases and J dropped 8; count of bases not matched to a gene: 14. The DNA of the CDR3 is TGTGCCAGCAGCATGGGACAGGGGCCTCTATCAGGAGGCTACACCTTC. It is translated as CASSMGQGPLSGGYTF.

The chain carries TRBV5-1 and TRBJ2-2; D not certain. This CDR3 is 14 amino acids long. Germline V gene lookup returns CDR1 SGHRS and CDR2 YFSETQ. Trimming cost V 0 bases and J 2 bases, with 5 bases left between them. The CDR3 DNA sequence: TGCGCCAGCAGCTTGGACCTAAACACCGGGGAGCTGTTTTTT. It codes for CASSLDLNTGELFF.